The clone carrying this TCR beta chain showed up just a few times. Its antigen is still unknown. CDR3 length equals 15 residues. The germline V gene has CDR1 SGHTA and CDR2 FQGTGA. V dropped 8 bases and J dropped 2 bases, with 18 bases sitting between them. The data were obtained in a study of chemoradiotherapy in HPV16-positive cancers. Generated by immunoSEQ multiplex PCR, the TCRdb table keeps only in-frame clones and is missing some. This repertoire shows about 35,000 clones, roughly 90% found once; its top ten account for 3.5% to 4%. Findings and caveats of the study: Candidate HPV-specific clones and E7-related TCR motifs grew in tumor during treatment.

This clonotype was sampled from a human donor with HPV-associated anogenital cancer. J is TRBJ1-2 and V is TRBV7-3; D uncertain. The source was blood, collected from a patient who underwent chemoradiotherapy. CDR3 coding DNA: TGTGCCAGCGGCAAGTACAGCTCTAACAACTATGGCTACACCTTC. Its protein product is CASGKYSSNNYGYTF.